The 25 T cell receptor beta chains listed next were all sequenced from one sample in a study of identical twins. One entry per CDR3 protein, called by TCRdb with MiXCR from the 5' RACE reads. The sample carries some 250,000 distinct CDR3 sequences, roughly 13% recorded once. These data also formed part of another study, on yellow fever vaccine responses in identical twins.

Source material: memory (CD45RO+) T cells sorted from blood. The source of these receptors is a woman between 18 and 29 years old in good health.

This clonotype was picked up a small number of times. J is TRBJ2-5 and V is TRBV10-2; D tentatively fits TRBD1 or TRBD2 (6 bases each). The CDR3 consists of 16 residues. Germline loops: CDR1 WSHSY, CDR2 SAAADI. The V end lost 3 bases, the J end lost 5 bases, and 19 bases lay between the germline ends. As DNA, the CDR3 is TGCGCCAGCAGTGACCATTCCTGGGGGGCCCAGGAGACCCAGTACTTC. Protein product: CASSDHSWGAQETQYF.

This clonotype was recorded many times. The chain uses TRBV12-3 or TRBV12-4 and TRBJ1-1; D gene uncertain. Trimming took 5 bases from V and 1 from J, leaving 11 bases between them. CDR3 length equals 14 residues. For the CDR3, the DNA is TGTGCCAGCAGTCCCTTGGGTCGGAACACTGAAGCTTTCTTT. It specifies CASSPLGRNTEAFF.

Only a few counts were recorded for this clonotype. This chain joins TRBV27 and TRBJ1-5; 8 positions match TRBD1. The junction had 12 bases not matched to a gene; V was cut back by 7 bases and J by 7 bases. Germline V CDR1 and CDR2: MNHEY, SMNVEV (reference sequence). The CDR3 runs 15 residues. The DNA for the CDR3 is TGTGCCAGCAAGAGGACAGGGATAGGCGGGCAGCCCCAGCATTTT. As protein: CASKRTGIGGQPQHF.

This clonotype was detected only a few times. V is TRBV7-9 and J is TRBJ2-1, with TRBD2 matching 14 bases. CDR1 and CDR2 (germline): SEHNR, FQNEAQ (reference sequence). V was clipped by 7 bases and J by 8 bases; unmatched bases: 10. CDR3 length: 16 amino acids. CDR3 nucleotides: TGTGCCAGCACCTACAGCGGGACTAGCGGGAGAGATGAGCAGTTCTTC. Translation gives CASTYSGTSGRDEQFF. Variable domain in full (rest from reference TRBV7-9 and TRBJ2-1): DTGVSQNPRHKITKRGQNVTFRCDPISEHNRLYWYRQTLGQGPEFLTYFQNEAQLEKSRLLSDRFSAERPKGSFSTLEIQRTEQGDSAMYLCASTYSGTSGRDEQFFGPGTRLTVL.

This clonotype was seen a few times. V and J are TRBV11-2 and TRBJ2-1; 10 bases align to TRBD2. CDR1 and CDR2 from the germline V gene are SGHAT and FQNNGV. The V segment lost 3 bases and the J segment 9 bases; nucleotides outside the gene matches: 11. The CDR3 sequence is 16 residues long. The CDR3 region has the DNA TGTGCCAGCAGCTTTAATCCGGGACTAGCGAGTCCTGAGCAGTTCTTC. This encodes CASSFNPGLASPEQFF.

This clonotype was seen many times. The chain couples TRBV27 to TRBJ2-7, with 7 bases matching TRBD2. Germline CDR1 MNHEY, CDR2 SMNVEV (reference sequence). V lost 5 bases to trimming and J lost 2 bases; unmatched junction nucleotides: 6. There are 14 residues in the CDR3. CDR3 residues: CASSPLAATYEQYF. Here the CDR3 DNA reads TGTGCCAGCAGTCCCCTAGCGGCGACCTACGAGCAGTACTTC.

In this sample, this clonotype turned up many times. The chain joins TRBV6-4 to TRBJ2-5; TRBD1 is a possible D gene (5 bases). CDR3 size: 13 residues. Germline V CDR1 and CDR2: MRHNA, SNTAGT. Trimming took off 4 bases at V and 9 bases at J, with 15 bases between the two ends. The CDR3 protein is CASSGTPQGSQYF. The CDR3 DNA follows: TGTGCCAGCAGTGGGACCCCGCAGGGTTCCCAGTACTTC.

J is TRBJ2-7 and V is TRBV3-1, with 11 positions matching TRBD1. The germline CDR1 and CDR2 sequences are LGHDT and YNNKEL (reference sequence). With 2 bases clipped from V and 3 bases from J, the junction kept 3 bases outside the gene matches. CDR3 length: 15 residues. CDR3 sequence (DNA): TGTGCCAGCAGCCAAACGGGACAGGGGGACTACGAGCAGTACTTC. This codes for CASSQTGQGDYEQYF.

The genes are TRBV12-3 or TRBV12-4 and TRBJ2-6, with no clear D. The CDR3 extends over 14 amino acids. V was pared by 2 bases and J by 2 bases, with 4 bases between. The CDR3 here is CASSLLTGANVLTF. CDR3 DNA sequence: TGTGCCAGCAGTTTACTGACTGGGGCCAACGTCCTGACTTTC.

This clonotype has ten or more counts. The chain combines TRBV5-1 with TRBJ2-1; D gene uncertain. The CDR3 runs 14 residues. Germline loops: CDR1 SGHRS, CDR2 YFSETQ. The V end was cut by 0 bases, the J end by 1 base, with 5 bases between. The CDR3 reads CASSLASSYNEQFF. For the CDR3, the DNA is TGCGCCAGCAGCTTGGCGAGTTCCTACAATGAGCAGTTCTTC.

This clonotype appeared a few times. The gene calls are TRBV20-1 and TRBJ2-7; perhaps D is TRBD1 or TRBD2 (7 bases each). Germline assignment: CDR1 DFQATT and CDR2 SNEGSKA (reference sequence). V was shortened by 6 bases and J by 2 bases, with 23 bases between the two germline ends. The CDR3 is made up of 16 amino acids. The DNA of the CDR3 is TGCAGTGCGCCAGGGGGGGGCGAGGGGACCACCTACGAGCAGTACTTC. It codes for CSAPGGGEGTTYEQYF.

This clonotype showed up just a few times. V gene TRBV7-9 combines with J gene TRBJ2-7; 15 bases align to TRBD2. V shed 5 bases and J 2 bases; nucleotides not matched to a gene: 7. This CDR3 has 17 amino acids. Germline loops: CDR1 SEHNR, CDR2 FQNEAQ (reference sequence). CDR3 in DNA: TGTGCCAGCAGCGCGGGACTAGCGGGAGGCCCTCCCTACGAGCAGTACTTC. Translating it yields CASSAGLAGGPPYEQYF.

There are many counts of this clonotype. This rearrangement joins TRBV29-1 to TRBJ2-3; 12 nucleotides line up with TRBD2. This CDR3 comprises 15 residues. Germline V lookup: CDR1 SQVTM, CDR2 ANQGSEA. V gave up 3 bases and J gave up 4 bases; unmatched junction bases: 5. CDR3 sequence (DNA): TGCAGCGTTGACCCCCGACTAGCGGGGGCAGATACGCAGTATTTT. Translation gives CSVDPRLAGADTQYF.

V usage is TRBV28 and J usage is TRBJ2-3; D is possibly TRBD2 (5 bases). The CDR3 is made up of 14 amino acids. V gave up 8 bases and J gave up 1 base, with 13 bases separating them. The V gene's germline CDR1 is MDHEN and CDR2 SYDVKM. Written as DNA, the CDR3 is TGTGCCAGCGCCTCTACTAGTGGCACAGATACGCAGTATTTT. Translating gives CASASTSGTDTQYF.

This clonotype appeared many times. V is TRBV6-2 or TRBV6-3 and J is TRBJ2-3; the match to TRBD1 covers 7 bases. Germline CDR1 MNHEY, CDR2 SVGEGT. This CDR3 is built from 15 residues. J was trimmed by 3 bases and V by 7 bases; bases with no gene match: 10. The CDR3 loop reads CASTESGQATDTQYF. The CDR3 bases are TGTGCCAGCACCGAATCAGGACAGGCGACAGATACGCAGTATTTT.

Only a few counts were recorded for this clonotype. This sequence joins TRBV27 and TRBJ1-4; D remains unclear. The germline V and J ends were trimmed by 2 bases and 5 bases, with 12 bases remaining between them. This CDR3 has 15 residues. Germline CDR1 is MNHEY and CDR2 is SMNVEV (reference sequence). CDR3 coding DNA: TGTGCCAGCAGTTTACGCGCCGGGATAAATGAAAAACTGTTTTTT. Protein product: CASSLRAGINEKLFF.

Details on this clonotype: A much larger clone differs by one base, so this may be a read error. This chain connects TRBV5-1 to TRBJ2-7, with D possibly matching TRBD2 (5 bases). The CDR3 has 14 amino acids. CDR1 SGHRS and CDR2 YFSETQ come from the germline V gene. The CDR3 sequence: CASSVKDWGYEQCF. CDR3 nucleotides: TGCGCCAGCAGCGTTAAGGACTGGGGTTACGAGCAGTGCTTC.

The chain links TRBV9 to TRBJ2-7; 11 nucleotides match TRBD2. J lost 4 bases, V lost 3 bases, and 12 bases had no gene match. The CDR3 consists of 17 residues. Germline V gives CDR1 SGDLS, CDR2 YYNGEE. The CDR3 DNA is TGTGCCAGCAGCGCACATCTGACTAGCGGGGTGTCTTACGAGCAGTACTTC. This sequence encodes CASSAHLTSGVSYEQYF.

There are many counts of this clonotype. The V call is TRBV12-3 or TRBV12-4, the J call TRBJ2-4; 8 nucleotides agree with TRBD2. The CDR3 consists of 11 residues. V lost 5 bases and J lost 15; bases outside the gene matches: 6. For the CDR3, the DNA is TGTGCCAGCAGTCTCGGGACTAGGGGGTACTTC. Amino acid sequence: CASSLGTRGYF.

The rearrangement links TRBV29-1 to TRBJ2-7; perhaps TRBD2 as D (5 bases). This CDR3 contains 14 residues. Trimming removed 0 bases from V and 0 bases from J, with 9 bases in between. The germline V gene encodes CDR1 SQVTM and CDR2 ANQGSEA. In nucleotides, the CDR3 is TGCAGCGTTGAAGATCGGGCGGGCTCCTACGAGCAGTACTTC. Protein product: CSVEDRAGSYEQYF.

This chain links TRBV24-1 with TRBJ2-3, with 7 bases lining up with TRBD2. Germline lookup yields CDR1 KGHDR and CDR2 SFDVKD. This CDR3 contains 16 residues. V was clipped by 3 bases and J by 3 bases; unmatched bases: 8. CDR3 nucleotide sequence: TGTGCCACCAGTGATAAGGCGGGGGAGGGAACAGATACGCAGTATTTT. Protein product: CATSDKAGEGTDTQYF.

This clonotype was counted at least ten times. CDR3 DNA sequence: TGTGCCAGCACCACCCCGGGCAAAATCACGCAGTATTTT. Its protein is CASTTPGKITQYF. The chain carries TRBV6-2 or TRBV6-3 and TRBJ2-3; D gene unclear. Germline lookup yields CDR1 MNHEY and CDR2 SVGEGT. V lost 7 bases and J 9 bases, leaving 17 bases between the germline ends. This CDR3 is 13 amino acids long.

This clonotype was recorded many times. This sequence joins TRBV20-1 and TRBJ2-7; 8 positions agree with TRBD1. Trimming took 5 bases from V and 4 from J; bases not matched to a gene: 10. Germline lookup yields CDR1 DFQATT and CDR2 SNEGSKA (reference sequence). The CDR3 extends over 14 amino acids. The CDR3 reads CSAPWRGQDYEQYF. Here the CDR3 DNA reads TGCAGTGCTCCTTGGCGGGGACAGGATTACGAGCAGTACTTC.

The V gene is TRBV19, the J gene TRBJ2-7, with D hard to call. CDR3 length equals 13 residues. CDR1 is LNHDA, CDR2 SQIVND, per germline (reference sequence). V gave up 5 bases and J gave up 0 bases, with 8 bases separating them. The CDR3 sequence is CASSPNFSYEQYF. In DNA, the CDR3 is TGTGCCAGTAGTCCGAACTTCTCCTACGAGCAGTACTTC.

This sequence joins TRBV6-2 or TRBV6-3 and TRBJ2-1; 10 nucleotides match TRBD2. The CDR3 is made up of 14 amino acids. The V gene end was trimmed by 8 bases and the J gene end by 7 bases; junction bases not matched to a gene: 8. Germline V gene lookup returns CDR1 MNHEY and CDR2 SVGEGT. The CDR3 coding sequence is TGTGCCAGCTTAAGCGGGAGGGCCAAGAATGAGCAGTTCTTC. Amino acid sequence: CASLSGRAKNEQFF.